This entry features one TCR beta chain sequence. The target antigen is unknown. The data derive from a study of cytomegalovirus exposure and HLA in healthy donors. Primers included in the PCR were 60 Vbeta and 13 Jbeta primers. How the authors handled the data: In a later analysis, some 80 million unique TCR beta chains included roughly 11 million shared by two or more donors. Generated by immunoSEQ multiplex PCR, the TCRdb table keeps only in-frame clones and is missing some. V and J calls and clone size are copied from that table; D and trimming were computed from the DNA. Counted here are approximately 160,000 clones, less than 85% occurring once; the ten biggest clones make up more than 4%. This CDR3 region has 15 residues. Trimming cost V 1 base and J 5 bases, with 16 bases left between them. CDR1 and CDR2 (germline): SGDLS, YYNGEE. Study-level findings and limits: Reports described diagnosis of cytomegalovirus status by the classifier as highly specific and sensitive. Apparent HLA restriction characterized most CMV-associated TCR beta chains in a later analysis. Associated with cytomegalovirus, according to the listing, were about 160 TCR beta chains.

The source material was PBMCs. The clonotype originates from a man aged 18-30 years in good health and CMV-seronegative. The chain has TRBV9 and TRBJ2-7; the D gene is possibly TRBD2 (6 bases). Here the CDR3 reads CASSVIGGGLDEQYF. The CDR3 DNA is TGTGCCAGCAGCGTAATCGGGGGTGGATTGGACGAGCAGTACTTC. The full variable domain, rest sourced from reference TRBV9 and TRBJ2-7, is DSGVTQTPKHLITATGQRVTLRCSPRSGDLSVYWYQQSLDQGLQFLIQYYNGEERAKGNILERFSAQQFPDLHSELNLSSLELGDSALYFCASSVIGGGLDEQYFGPGTRLTVT.